These 3 T cell receptor beta chains came from one sample sequenced in a study of monozygotic twins with inflammatory bowel disease. TCRdb re-called the 5' RACE reads and catalogs CDR3 proteins one per entry, DNA excluded. The ten most abundant clones cover roughly 5.2% of a sample with about 300,000 distinct CDR3 sequences. The sample taken for sequencing was blood. The receptors were gathered from a human donor with ulcerative colitis or Crohn's disease, or a healthy co-twin of an affected twin (not recorded which).

The chain is built from TRBV9 and TRBJ1-1; lacking DNA, the TRBD1 call made by TCRdb goes unchecked. This CDR3 is built from 12 residues. Germline values: CDR1 SGDLS, CDR2 YYNGEE. The CDR3 here is CASSVAGGRAFF. Full variable domain (remainder filled in from reference TRBV9 and TRBJ1-1): DSGVTQTPKHLITATGQRVTLRCSPRSGDLSVYWYQQSLDQGLQFLIQYYNGEERAKGNILERFSAQQFPDLHSELNLSSLELGDSALYFCASSVAGGRAFFGQGTRLTVV.

The rearrangement joins TRBV29-1 to TRBJ2-7; TCRdb lists TRBD1, though no DNA is available to test this call. This CDR3 comprises 12 residues. Germline CDR1 and CDR2: SQVTM and ANQGSEA. The CDR3 loop is CSAGGNIYEQYF.

This chain links TRBV5-1 with TRBJ1-1; the TRBD1 assignment by TCRdb is unverifiable without DNA. Looked up from germline, CDR1 is SGHRS and CDR2 is YFSETQ. This CDR3 is built from 18 residues. The CDR3 loop is CASSLEPPPIFVNTEAFF.